The next 21 T cell receptor beta chains were all read from a single sample in a study of identifying expanded T cells in peripheral blood. The data were produced by immunoSEQ multiplex PCR, yet TCRdb's version contains in-frame clones alone and is incomplete. Altogether tens of thousands of clones are present, roughly 91% being singletons, with the ten largest covering around a fifth. Sequencing used blood. The receptor source for this set is a person aged 18-70 years in good health.

This clone was counted between two and nine times. The chain recombines TRBV10-2 with TRBJ2-3, with TRBD2 matching over 14 bases. From germline, CDR1 is WSHSY and CDR2 SAAADI. The V segment lost 6 bases and the J segment 1 base; nucleotides outside the gene matches: 0. The CDR3 loop spans 15 amino acids. CDR3 in DNA: TGCGCCAGCAGGGGACTAGCGGGGGGCACAGATACGCAGTATTTT. Amino acid sequence: CASRGLAGGTDTQYF.

The chain combines TRBV6-6 with TRBJ1-2; TRBD1 is a possible D gene (6 bases). CDR1 and CDR2 from the germline V gene are MNHNY and SVGAGI (reference sequence). V lost 6 bases and J 5 bases, leaving 13 bases between the germline ends. The CDR3 contains 13 residues. CDR3 sequence reads: CASRQGGGYGYTF. In DNA, the CDR3 is TGTGCCAGCAGACAGGGCGGCGGGTATGGCTACACCTTC.

V usage is TRBV2 and J usage is TRBJ1-4; possibly TRBD1 for D (5 bases). From germline, CDR1 is SNHLY and CDR2 FYNNEI. The CDR3 has 15 amino acids. V shed 3 bases and J shed 3 bases, with 11 bases lying between them. The CDR3 loop reads CASSEDRGSNEKLFF. CDR3 bases: TGTGCCAGCAGTGAGGATCGGGGGTCTAATGAAAAACTGTTTTTT.

The chain couples TRBV19 to TRBJ1-5; D gene ambiguous. This CDR3 has 18 amino acids. V dropped 1 base and J dropped 0 bases, with 16 bases sitting between them. Germline V gene lookup returns CDR1 LNHDA and CDR2 SQIVND (reference sequence). This CDR3 reads CASSIADHTEYSNQPQHF. CDR3 sequence (DNA): TGTGCCAGTAGTATAGCCGACCATACGGAATATAGCAATCAGCCCCAGCATTTT.

CDR3 coding DNA: TGTGCCAGCAGCCTAGGGACGGTGGGGGGCACTGAAGCTTTCTTT. This sequence encodes CASSLGTVGGTEAFF. The rearrangement uses TRBV7-9 and TRBJ1-1, with D possibly being TRBD1 (5 bases). V was cut by 5 bases and J by 4 bases, with 17 bases left in between. Germline CDR1 is SEHNR and CDR2 is FQNEAQ (reference sequence). The CDR3 is made up of 15 amino acids. Full variable domain (outside the CDR3, taken from reference TRBV7-9 and TRBJ1-1): DTGVSQNPRHKITKRGQNVTFRCDPISEHNRLYWYRQTLGQGPEFLTYFQNEAQLEKSRLLSDRFSAERPKGSFSTLEIQRTEQGDSAMYLCASSLGTVGGTEAFFGQGTRLTVV.

The table lists this clone with a few counts. The gene calls are TRBV19 and TRBJ1-5; D remains ambiguous. Germline CDR1 and CDR2: LNHDA and SQIVND (reference sequence). V dropped 9 bases and J dropped 0 bases, with 6 bases sitting between them. The CDR3 runs to 12 residues. The CDR3 region has the DNA TGTGCCAGCTTGTATAGCAATCAGCCCCAGCATTTT. Translating gives CASLYSNQPQHF.

Turning to this clone: At one end the junction does not follow the germline gene, possibly because of a read error. V and J are TRBV5-8 and TRBJ1-4, with 7 bases identical to TRBD1. This CDR3 is built from 14 residues. Per germline, CDR1 SGHTS and CDR2 YDEGEE. The CDR3 nucleotides are TGCGCCAGCAGCCAGGACACAGGGGACGAAAAACTGTTTTTT. It translates to CASSQDTGDEKLFF.

V is TRBV11-2 and J is TRBJ1-2; 8 bases are a match to TRBD1. V lost 5 bases to trimming and J lost 1 base; unmatched junction nucleotides: 9. Per the germline V gene, CDR1 is SGHAT and CDR2 is FQNNGV. This CDR3 has 16 amino acids. DNA of the CDR3: TGTGCCAGCAGCCAGGGGCCGACAGGGGTTAACTATGGCTACACCTTC. Encoded protein: CASSQGPTGVNYGYTF.

This rearrangement joins TRBV18 to TRBJ1-1; perhaps TRBD1 as D (5 bases). CDR1 and CDR2 from the germline V gene are KGHSH and LQKENI. Between the trimmed V and J ends, which lost 3 bases and 1 base, there was a span of 6 bases. The CDR3 sequence is 13 residues long. The CDR3 DNA reads as TGTGCCAGCTCACCCCAGGGGAACACTGAAGCTTTCTTT. Encoded protein: CASSPQGNTEAFF.

This clone occurred a few times. The chain joins TRBV27 to TRBJ1-2; the D gene is possibly TRBD1 (5 bases). V gave up 3 bases and J gave up 4 bases, with 9 bases separating them. The germline V gene has CDR1 MNHEY and CDR2 SMNVEV (reference sequence). The CDR3 totals 13 residues. This CDR3 reads CASSFFQGYGYTF. Here the CDR3 DNA reads TGTGCCAGCAGTTTTTTCCAGGGCTATGGCTACACCTTC.

The rearrangement links TRBV2 to TRBJ2-1, with D possibly being TRBD1 (5 bases). Per the germline V gene, CDR1 is SNHLY and CDR2 is FYNNEI. The germline V and J ends were trimmed by 6 bases and 12 bases, with 24 bases remaining between them. This CDR3 comprises 15 residues. Here the CDR3 DNA reads TGTGCCAGCAGGGTTACAAGGGGCGCCCCCGGTGTGCAGTTCTTC. It is translated as CASRVTRGAPGVQFF.

The V gene is TRBV5-1, the J gene TRBJ2-1; D remains unclear. Trimming removed 4 bases from V and 0 bases from J, with 17 bases in between. Per germline, CDR1 SGHRS and CDR2 YFSETQ. This CDR3 region has 17 residues. The CDR3 coding sequence is TGCGCCAGCAGCCCACCTCGGGCGGCGAGCTCCTACAATGAGCAGTTCTTC. It encodes CASSPPRAASSYNEQFF. The full variable domain, in which reference TRBV5-1 and TRBJ2-1 provide the parts outside the CDR3, is KAGVTQTPRYLIKTRGQQVTLSCSPISGHRSVSWYQQTPGQGLQFLFEYFSETQRNKGNFPGRFSGRQFSNSRSEMNVSTLELGDSALYLCASSPPRAASSYNEQFFGPGTRLTVL.

V and J are TRBV5-4 and TRBJ1-2, with D maybe TRBD1 (6 bases). The CDR3 spans 14 residues. Trimming shortened V by 4 bases and J by 4 bases, and 14 bases separated the two germline ends. The germline V gene has CDR1 SGHNT and CDR2 YYREEE (reference sequence). CDR3 sequence reads: CASSPAQGAYGYTF. The CDR3 nucleotides are TGTGCCAGCAGCCCCGCACAGGGAGCCTATGGCTACACCTTC.

This chain joins TRBV5-1 and TRBJ2-7, with D perhaps TRBD1 (5 bases). The CDR3 runs to 15 residues. The germline CDR1 and CDR2 sequences are SGHRS and YFSETQ. V was trimmed by 0 bases and J by 0 bases, leaving 10 bases between them. The CDR3 sequence is CASSLGPDISYEQYF. As DNA, the CDR3 is TGCGCCAGCAGCTTGGGTCCGGACATCTCCTACGAGCAGTACTTC.

The chain has TRBV18 and TRBJ1-1; 7 bases agree with TRBD1. This CDR3 region has 15 residues. J gave up 4 bases and V 0 bases, and 5 bases lay outside the gene matches. The germline V gene encodes CDR1 KGHSH and CDR2 LQKENI. The CDR3 DNA is TGTGCCAGCTCACCACCGATCAGGGGGGGCACTGAAGCTTTCTTT. The encoded protein is CASSPPIRGGTEAFF. Filled out from reference TRBV18 and TRBJ1-1, the complete variable domain reads NAGVMQNPRHLVRRRGQEARLRCSPMKGHSHVYWYRQLPEEGLKFMVYLQKENIIDESGMPKERFSAEFPKEGPSILRIQQVVRGDSAAYFCASSPPIRGGTEAFFGQGTRLTVV.

This chain joins TRBV6-5 and TRBJ1-6, with D unresolved. This CDR3 region has 15 residues. Per germline, CDR1 MNHEY and CDR2 SVGAGI. Trimming stripped 6 bases from V and 2 bases from J, with 11 bases between. The CDR3 spells CASRLTWAYNSPLHF. The CDR3 coding sequence is TGTGCCAGCAGACTAACTTGGGCCTATAATTCACCCCTCCACTTT.

The chain couples TRBV7-9 to TRBJ2-2; no definite D call. The CDR3 extends over 13 amino acids. Per germline, CDR1 SEHNR and CDR2 FQNEAQ (reference sequence). The ends were cut back, 1 base at V and 5 bases at J, with 5 bases in the middle. The CDR3 region is CASSLGPTGELFF. CDR3 coding DNA: TGTGCCAGCAGCTTAGGACCGACCGGGGAGCTGTTTTTT. Based on the CDR3 plus reference TRBV7-9 and TRBJ2-2, the full variable domain is DTGVSQNPRHKITKRGQNVTFRCDPISEHNRLYWYRQTLGQGPEFLTYFQNEAQLEKSRLLSDRFSAERPKGSFSTLEIQRTEQGDSAMYLCASSLGPTGELFFGEGSRLTVL.

The chain joins TRBV4-1 to TRBJ2-7; D possibly uses TRBD1 or TRBD2 (5 bases each). Looked up from germline, CDR1 is MGHRA and CDR2 is YSYEKL. CDR3 length: 14 residues. Trimming removed 2 bases from V and 2 bases from J, with 10 bases in between. The DNA for the CDR3 is TGCGCCAGCAGCCAACCCGGGACGGCCTACGAGCAGTACTTC. Encoded protein: CASSQPGTAYEQYF.

The genes are TRBV28 and TRBJ1-1, with TRBD1 matching over 10 bases. Germline CDR1 is MDHEN and CDR2 is SYDVKM. The CDR3 has 12 amino acids. The V segment lost 7 bases and the J segment 10 bases; nucleotides outside the gene matches: 6. CDR3 region: CASNDRGRGAFF. CDR3 nucleotide sequence: TGTGCCAGCAACGACAGGGGGCGAGGAGCTTTCTTT.

The rearrangement joins TRBV23-1 to TRBJ1-2; D gene unclear. TRBV23-1 carries the ORF label, with uncertain function. The CDR3 contains 20 residues. V gave up 4 bases and J gave up 0 bases, with 27 bases separating them. The CDR3 spells CASSRSAPPGPQAPNYGYTF. The CDR3 DNA sequence: TGCGCCAGCAGTCGATCCGCCCCGCCCGGGCCACAAGCTCCTAACTATGGCTACACCTTC.

The rearrangement links TRBV5-6 to TRBJ2-7; D is tentatively TRBD1 or TRBD2 (5 bases each). This CDR3 has 14 amino acids. CDR1 is SGHDT, CDR2 YYEEEE, per germline. Trimming removed 4 bases from V and 3 bases from J, with 14 bases in between. This CDR3 reads CASSLGGNRYEQYF. CDR3 nucleotides: TGTGCCAGCAGCCTTGGGGGAAATCGCTACGAGCAGTACTTC.